This T cell receptor (beta chain) was sequenced for a study of blood T cells in healthy people across ages. Through a sample-barcoded 5' primer and a J-beta primer mix, a second PCR was run for about 7 to 12 cycles. TCRdb called the 5' RACE reads again in MiXCR, with one record for every CDR3 protein. The profile shows hundreds of thousands of distinct CDR3 sequences, roughly 53% of them singletons. Sequences were obtained from blood. The origin of this receptor is a man aged 60-69 years in good health.

The CDR3 sequence is CASSQEWGRGGYTF. CDR3 coding DNA: TGTGCCAGCAGCCAAGAATGGGGGCGCGGTGGCTACACCTTC. V is TRBV4-2 and J is TRBJ1-2; a weak D match, TRBD1 (6 bases). Trimming left V 0 bases short and J 7 bases short, with 12 bases between. The length of the CDR3 is 14 residues. Germline CDR1 is LGHNA and CDR2 is YNFKEQ.